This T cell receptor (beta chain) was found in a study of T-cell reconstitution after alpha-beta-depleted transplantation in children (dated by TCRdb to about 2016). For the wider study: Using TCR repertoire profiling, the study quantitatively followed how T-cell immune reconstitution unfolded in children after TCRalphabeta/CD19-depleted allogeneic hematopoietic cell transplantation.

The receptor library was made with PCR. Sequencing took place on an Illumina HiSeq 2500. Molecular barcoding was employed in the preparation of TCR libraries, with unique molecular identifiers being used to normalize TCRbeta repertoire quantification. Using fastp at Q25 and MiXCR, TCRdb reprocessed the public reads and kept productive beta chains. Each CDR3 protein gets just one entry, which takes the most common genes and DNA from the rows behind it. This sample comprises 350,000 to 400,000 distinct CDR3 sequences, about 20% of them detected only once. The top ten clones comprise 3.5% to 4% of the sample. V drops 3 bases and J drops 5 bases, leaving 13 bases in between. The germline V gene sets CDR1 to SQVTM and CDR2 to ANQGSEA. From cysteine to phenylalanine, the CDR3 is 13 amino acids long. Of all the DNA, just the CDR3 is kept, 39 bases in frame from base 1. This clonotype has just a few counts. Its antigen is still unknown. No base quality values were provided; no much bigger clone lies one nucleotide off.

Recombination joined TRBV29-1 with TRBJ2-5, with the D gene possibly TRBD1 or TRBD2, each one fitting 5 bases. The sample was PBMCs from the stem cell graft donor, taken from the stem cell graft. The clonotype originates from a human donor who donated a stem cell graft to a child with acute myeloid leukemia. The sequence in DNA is TGCAGCGTTGAGGGACCCATCGAGGAGACCCAGTACTTC. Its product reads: CSVEGPIEETQYF. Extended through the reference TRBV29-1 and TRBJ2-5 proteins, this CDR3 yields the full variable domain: SAVISQKPSRDICQRGTSLTIQCQVDSQVTMMFWYRQQPGQSLTLIATANQGSEATYESGFVIDKFPISRPNLTFSTLTVSNMSPEDSSIYLCSVEGPIEETQYFGPGTRLLVL.